Listed below are T cell receptor beta chains from one sample, sequenced in a study of cytomegalovirus exposure and HLA in healthy donors. The data were produced by immunoSEQ multiplex PCR, yet TCRdb's version contains in-frame clones alone and is incomplete. The table records 200,000 to 250,000 clones, approximately 83% of them present only once. Sequenced sample: PBMCs. The receptor source for this set is a boy aged 2 to 10 in good health and CMV-seronegative. The CDR3 runs from the conserved cysteine through the conserved F or W. The order of the fields is J gene, clone size, V gene, D gene, CDR3 DNA, CDR3 protein. A D gene is named only where the DNA matches it firmly. Rows may omit the clone size; those that give it use once, few, many or a size class.

j_call: TRBJ2-6
clone_size: .
v_call: TRBV7-8
d_call: TRBD1
cdr3_nt: TGTGCCAGCAGCCTTATCCGGGACAGTTACTCTGGGGCCAACGTCCTGACTTTC
cdr3_aa: CASSLIRDSYSGANVLTF

j_call: TRBJ2-7
clone_size: .
v_call: TRBV5-4
d_call: TRBD1
cdr3_nt: TGTGCCAGCAGCTTGCCAGGGGGCGGCTACGAGCAGTACTTC
cdr3_aa: CASSLPGGGYEQYF

j_call: TRBJ1-1
clone_size: .
v_call: TRBV27
d_call: .
cdr3_nt: TGTGCCAGCAGTGGCTACACTGAAGCTTTCTTT
cdr3_aa: CASSGYTEAFF

j_call: TRBJ1-2
clone_size: .
v_call: TRBV28
d_call: .
cdr3_nt: TGTGCCAGCAGTTCTCCCCCGCAGGGATGGGGCTACACCTTC
cdr3_aa: CASSSPPQGWGYTF

j_call: TRBJ1-3
clone_size: .
v_call: TRBV5-1
d_call: TRBD1
cdr3_nt: TGCGCCAGCAGGACGGGACAGGGGAGGAGAAACACCATATATTTT
cdr3_aa: CASRTGQGRRNTIYF

j_call: TRBJ2-7
clone_size: .
v_call: TRBV27
d_call: .
cdr3_nt: TGTGCCAGCAGCCTCTCCCCCGCGAGCTACGAGCAGTACTTC
cdr3_aa: CASSLSPASYEQYF

j_call: TRBJ1-1
clone_size: few
v_call: TRBV29-1
d_call: .
cdr3_nt: TGCAGCGTTTCGGGTTTCGACACTGAAGCTTTCTTT
cdr3_aa: CSVSGFDTEAFF

j_call: TRBJ2-2
clone_size: .
v_call: TRBV14
d_call: .
cdr3_nt: TGTGCCAGCAGCCAAGTTACAGGTACCGGGGAGCTGTTTTTT
cdr3_aa: CASSQVTGTGELFF

j_call: TRBJ2-5
clone_size: .
v_call: TRBV2
d_call: TRBD2
cdr3_nt: TGTGCCAGCAGTCCCGGGAGGGAGCAAGAGACCCAGTACTTC
cdr3_aa: CASSPGREQETQYF

j_call: TRBJ2-1
clone_size: .
v_call: TRBV25-1
d_call: .
cdr3_nt: TGTGCCAGCAGTGACCCCAGACTGGGTACCTCCTACAATGAGCAGTTCTTC
cdr3_aa: CASSDPRLGTSYNEQFF

j_call: TRBJ2-4
clone_size: few
v_call: TRBV6-1
d_call: .
cdr3_nt: TGTGCCAGCAGTGAAGACGGTACGGGCAAAAACATTCAGTACTTC
cdr3_aa: CASSEDGTGKNIQYF

j_call: TRBJ2-1
clone_size: .
v_call: TRBV5-6
d_call: TRBD2
cdr3_nt: TGTGCCAGCAGCTCCGGGACTAGCGGATACAATGAGCAGTTCTTC
cdr3_aa: CASSSGTSGYNEQFF

j_call: TRBJ2-7
clone_size: .
v_call: TRBV10-1
d_call: TRBD1
cdr3_nt: TGCGCCAGCTCGGGACAGGGGGTAAACGAGCAGTACTTC
cdr3_aa: CASSGQGVNEQYF

j_call: TRBJ1-6
clone_size: few
v_call: TRBV9
d_call: TRBD1
cdr3_nt: TGTGCCAGCAGCGTTTACCGGGACAGCAAAAATTCACCCCTCCACTTT
cdr3_aa: CASSVYRDSKNSPLHF

j_call: TRBJ2-7
clone_size: .
v_call: TRBV30
d_call: .
cdr3_nt: TGTGCCTGGAGTGCCCTGCCTAGCGTCAACGAGCAGTACTTC
cdr3_aa: CAWSALPSVNEQYF

j_call: TRBJ1-2
clone_size: .
v_call: TRBV11-2
d_call: TRBD1
cdr3_nt: TGTGCCAGCAGCTACAGTACTCAGGGGGCATGGGGCTACACCTTC
cdr3_aa: CASSYSTQGAWGYTF

j_call: TRBJ2-7
clone_size: .
v_call: TRBV6-5
d_call: .
cdr3_nt: TGTGCCAGCAGCTACGGCCGAACCTACGAGCAGTACTTC
cdr3_aa: CASSYGRTYEQYF

j_call: TRBJ1-1
clone_size: .
v_call: TRBV29-1
d_call: .
cdr3_nt: TGCAGCCCCCTACAGATGGGTGAAGCTTTCTTT
cdr3_aa: CSPLQMGEAFF

j_call: TRBJ2-5
clone_size: .
v_call: TRBV15
d_call: TRBD2
cdr3_nt: TGTGCCACCAGCAGAGCCCGACTAGCGGGGGACCAAGAGACCCAGTACTTC
cdr3_aa: CATSRARLAGDQETQYF

j_call: TRBJ1-5
clone_size: .
v_call: TRBV7-9
d_call: .
cdr3_nt: TGTGCCAGCAGCCCTATCACACAGGGAGTGGGCAATCAGCCCCAGCATTTT
cdr3_aa: CASSPITQGVGNQPQHF

j_call: TRBJ2-1
clone_size: once
v_call: TRBV27
d_call: .
cdr3_nt: TGTGCCAGCAAGGGCTCTAGCGTCTACAATGAGCAGTTCTTC
cdr3_aa: CASKGSSVYNEQFF

j_call: TRBJ2-3
clone_size: few
v_call: TRBV11-3
d_call: .
cdr3_nt: TGTGCCAGCAGCTTAGGAGGCGATACGCAGTATTTT
cdr3_aa: CASSLGGDTQYF

j_call: TRBJ1-1
clone_size: .
v_call: TRBV12-2
d_call: .
cdr3_nt: TGTGCAAGTCGCGCAACAGGGACTGAAGCTTTCTTT
cdr3_aa: CASRATGTEAFF

j_call: TRBJ1-3
clone_size: .
v_call: TRBV13
d_call: TRBD1
cdr3_nt: TGTACCAGCAGCCCGGGACAGAGTAAAGGAAACACCATATATTTT
cdr3_aa: CTSSPGQSKGNTIYF

j_call: TRBJ2-7
clone_size: .
v_call: TRBV30
d_call: TRBD1
cdr3_nt: TGTGCCTGGAGTGGGGACAGGACCTACGAGCAGTACTTC
cdr3_aa: CAWSGDRTYEQYF

j_call: TRBJ1-1
clone_size: .
v_call: TRBV5-1
d_call: .
cdr3_nt: TGCGCCAGCAGCTTGACAGGGAACACTGAAGCTTTCTTT
cdr3_aa: CASSLTGNTEAFF

j_call: TRBJ2-1
clone_size: .
v_call: TRBV7-9
d_call: .
cdr3_nt: TGTGCCAGCAGCTTGGGGCGGGGTCCCAATGAGCAGTTCTTC
cdr3_aa: CASSLGRGPNEQFF

j_call: TRBJ1-5
clone_size: .
v_call: TRBV21-1
d_call: .
cdr3_nt: TGTGCCGAAAGAGGAAGGGGGGGGGATCAGCCCCAGCATTTT
cdr3_aa: CAERGRGGDQPQHF

j_call: TRBJ1-3
clone_size: .
v_call: TRBV30
d_call: .
cdr3_nt: TGTGCCTGGAGTGAGGGGGCTGGAAACACCATATATTTT
cdr3_aa: CAWSEGAGNTIYF

j_call: TRBJ1-2
clone_size: .
v_call: TRBV7-9
d_call: TRBD1
cdr3_nt: TGTGCCAGCAGCCTCGCCGGGACAGGACTGTATGGCTACACCTTC
cdr3_aa: CASSLAGTGLYGYTF

j_call: TRBJ1-2
clone_size: .
v_call: TRBV4-2
d_call: .
cdr3_nt: TGTGCCAGCAGCCAAGGGCAGGACACAGGCTACACCTTC
cdr3_aa: CASSQGQDTGYTF

j_call: TRBJ1-5
clone_size: .
v_call: TRBV11-3
d_call: TRBD1
cdr3_nt: TGTGCCATCGACAGGGAGACGAGCAATCAGCCCCAGCATTTT
cdr3_aa: CAIDRETSNQPQHF

j_call: TRBJ2-7
clone_size: few
v_call: TRBV2
d_call: .
cdr3_nt: TGTGCCAGCAGTGAACCTCTAACCTACGAGCAGTACTTC
cdr3_aa: CASSEPLTYEQYF

j_call: TRBJ2-6
clone_size: .
v_call: TRBV10-3
d_call: .
cdr3_nt: TGTGCCATCAGTGAGTCGACCCTCTCCGGGATAGACAACGTCCTGACTTTC
cdr3_aa: CAISESTLSGIDNVLTF

j_call: TRBJ2-3
clone_size: .
v_call: TRBV15
d_call: .
cdr3_nt: TGTGCCACCAGCAGACTCATAGCGGAAAGCACAGATACGCAGTATTTT
cdr3_aa: CATSRLIAESTDTQYF

j_call: TRBJ1-4
clone_size: .
v_call: TRBV6-6
d_call: TRBD1
cdr3_nt: TGTGCCAGCAGTTACGACAGGGGGCGCGAAAAACTGTTTTTT
cdr3_aa: CASSYDRGREKLFF

j_call: TRBJ2-4
clone_size: .
v_call: TRBV5-6
d_call: .
cdr3_nt: TGTGCCAGCAGTGATCCCGCGTACGACATTCAGTACTTC
cdr3_aa: CASSDPAYDIQYF

j_call: TRBJ1-2
clone_size: .
v_call: TRBV6-5
d_call: .
cdr3_nt: TGTGCCAGCAGGGTCGGGGGGGACGATGGCTACACCTTC
cdr3_aa: CASRVGGDDGYTF

j_call: TRBJ1-1
clone_size: .
v_call: TRBV11-2
d_call: TRBD1
cdr3_nt: TGTGCCAGCAGCGCACACTATACAGGGGCGAACACTGAAGCTTTCTTT
cdr3_aa: CASSAHYTGANTEAFF

j_call: TRBJ1-2
clone_size: .
v_call: TRBV2
d_call: TRBD1
cdr3_nt: TGTGCCAGCAGCATACAGGGGAACCATGGCTACACCTTC
cdr3_aa: CASSIQGNHGYTF

j_call: TRBJ1-2
clone_size: .
v_call: TRBV27
d_call: .
cdr3_nt: TGTGCCAGCAGTTTTGGGGGGAAGGGCTACACCTTC
cdr3_aa: CASSFGGKGYTF

j_call: TRBJ2-1
clone_size: .
v_call: TRBV9
d_call: .
cdr3_nt: TGTGCCAGCAGCCCCCCCTGGGGGGATGAGCAGTTCTTC
cdr3_aa: CASSPPWGDEQFF

j_call: TRBJ2-1
clone_size: .
v_call: TRBV30
d_call: TRBD2
cdr3_nt: TGTGCCTGGAGGACTATTAGCGGGAGGTACAATGAGCAGTTCTTC
cdr3_aa: CAWRTISGRYNEQFF

j_call: TRBJ2-1
clone_size: .
v_call: TRBV29-1
d_call: .
cdr3_nt: TGCAGCGTTGAACAGGTAAACAATGAGCAGTTCTTC
cdr3_aa: CSVEQVNNEQFF

j_call: TRBJ2-5
clone_size: once
v_call: TRBV7-9
d_call: TRBD2
cdr3_nt: TGTGCCAGCAGCTCGACTAGCGTTGGGGGTATTTGGGAGACCCAGTACTTC
cdr3_aa: CASSSTSVGGIWETQYF

j_call: TRBJ2-3
clone_size: once
v_call: TRBV11-3
d_call: TRBD2
cdr3_nt: TGTGCCAGCAGCGAGACGCGCGGGGGATACACAGATACGCAGTATTTT
cdr3_aa: CASSETRGGYTDTQYF

j_call: TRBJ1-6
clone_size: .
v_call: TRBV10-1
d_call: .
cdr3_nt: TGCGCCAGCAGTGAGGGACAGAATAATTCACCCCTCCACTTT
cdr3_aa: CASSEGQNNSPLHF

j_call: TRBJ1-1
clone_size: few
v_call: TRBV2
d_call: .
cdr3_nt: TGTGCCAGCCTTGGACGGACTAAAGGGAACACTGAAGCTTTCTTT
cdr3_aa: CASLGRTKGNTEAFF

j_call: TRBJ2-1
clone_size: once
v_call: TRBV20-1
d_call: TRBD1
cdr3_nt: TGCAGTGCTAGAGGGACAGGTGAGCAGTTCTTC
cdr3_aa: CSARGTGEQFF

j_call: TRBJ2-3
clone_size: .
v_call: TRBV2
d_call: .
cdr3_nt: TGTGCCAACCCCACACAGGCTAGCACAGATACGCAGTATTTT
cdr3_aa: CANPTQASTDTQYF

j_call: TRBJ2-1
clone_size: .
v_call: TRBV6-6
d_call: .
cdr3_nt: TGTGCCAGCAGTTACGGAACAGGAGAGTCCTACAATGAGCAGTTCTTC
cdr3_aa: CASSYGTGESYNEQFF

j_call: TRBJ1-4
clone_size: few
v_call: TRBV11-3
d_call: TRBD1
cdr3_nt: TGTGCCAGCAGCTTAGCAGGGGGACAGAAGAAGTTAAATGAAAAACTGTTTTTT
cdr3_aa: CASSLAGGQKKLNEKLFF

j_call: TRBJ2-5
clone_size: .
v_call: TRBV7-3
d_call: TRBD2
cdr3_nt: TGTGCCAGCAGCTTAGTTAGCGGGGGGGCTATTCAAGAGACCCAGTACTTC
cdr3_aa: CASSLVSGGAIQETQYF

j_call: TRBJ1-5
clone_size: .
v_call: TRBV19
d_call: .
cdr3_nt: TGTGCCAGTAGTCAGCGAGGGAGAGGCAATCAGCCCCAGCATTTT
cdr3_aa: CASSQRGRGNQPQHF

j_call: TRBJ2-1
clone_size: .
v_call: TRBV11-2
d_call: .
cdr3_nt: TGTGCCAGCAGCTTAAGGGGGGGTTTGAGCCACGTCTTGTTCTTC
cdr3_aa: CASSLRGGLSHVLFF